The 31 T cell receptor beta chains presented below share a single source sample, sequenced in a study of T cell clones after liver transplantation. Using immunoSEQ multiplex PCR, the repertoire was profiled, and TCRdb retains in-frame clones only, with some absent. The sample lists nearly 55,000 clones, 70% to 85% occurring once. Source: CD4+ T cells from blood, taken before liver transplant. All receptors come from a human donor who received a liver transplant.

This clone was counted between two and nine times. The chain joins TRBV19 to TRBJ1-6, with 9 positions matching TRBD1. Germline V lookup: CDR1 LNHDA, CDR2 SQIVND (reference sequence). J gave up 7 bases and V 4 bases, and 5 bases lay outside the gene matches. This CDR3 has 15 residues. CDR3 sequence: CASSTRTGANSPLHF. CDR3 sequence (DNA): TGTGCCAGTAGTACTCGGACAGGGGCCAATTCACCCCTCCACTTT.

The V and J genes are TRBV29-1 and TRBJ2-1; 15 bases map to TRBD2. Germline CDR1 SQVTM, CDR2 ANQGSEA. This CDR3 has 16 residues. V lost 5 bases, J lost 7 bases, and 9 bases stayed unmatched. The CDR3 bases are TGCAGCGTTCTGTTGGGACTAGCGGGAGGAGGTAATGAGCAGTTCTTC. Its protein product is CSVLLGLAGGGNEQFF.

This chain links TRBV6-6 with TRBJ2-2, with 9 bases identical to TRBD2. The CDR3 sequence is 15 residues long. CDR1 is MNHNY, CDR2 SVGAGI, per germline (reference sequence). The V segment lost 2 bases and the J segment 4 bases; nucleotides outside the gene matches: 2. The CDR3, as DNA: TGTGCCAGCAGTTACGTGACTAGCGGCACCGGGGAGCTGTTTTTT. Residues: CASSYVTSGTGELFF.

The rearrangement uses TRBV4-3 and TRBJ1-4, with 7 bases aligning to TRBD1. Germline-derived CDR1 and CDR2 are LGHNA and YSLEER. Losses at the gene ends were 1 base for V and 6 bases for J; bases not matched to a gene: 8. CDR3 length: 16 amino acids. CDR3 loop: CASSQALQGRDEKLFF. The CDR3 region has the DNA TGCGCCAGCAGCCAAGCCTTACAGGGGAGGGATGAAAAACTGTTTTTT.

V gene TRBV4-3 combines with J gene TRBJ2-5; the D gene is possibly TRBD1 (5 bases). The CDR3 consists of 15 residues. Trimming stripped 0 bases from V and 2 bases from J, with 10 bases between. CDR1 is LGHNA and CDR2 is YSLEER in the germline V gene. The CDR3 loop reads CASSQDRGTQETQYF. The CDR3, as DNA: TGCGCCAGCAGCCAAGATAGGGGTACGCAAGAGACCCAGTACTTC.

V gene TRBV19 combines with J gene TRBJ2-7; D might be TRBD2 (6 bases). The germline V gene has CDR1 LNHDA and CDR2 SQIVND (reference sequence). CDR3 length equals 13 residues. The V and J ends lost 7 bases and 6 bases respectively, with 16 bases between them. This chain's CDR3 is CASNVPGVGEQYF. The CDR3 coding sequence is TGTGCCAGTAACGTCCCGGGGGTCGGCGAGCAGTACTTC.

The J gene is TRBJ2-5, the V gene TRBV20-1; no firm D call. V lost 4 bases to trimming and J lost 5 bases, with 8 bases between them. CDR3 length equals 11 residues. Germline CDR1 DFQATT, CDR2 SNEGSKA (reference sequence). The CDR3 nucleotides read TGCAGTGCTATCCGTGAGGAGACCCAGTACTTC. This encodes CSAIREETQYF.

V gene TRBV18 combines with J gene TRBJ2-5; either TRBD1 or TRBD2 may fit D (5 bases each). Germline values: CDR1 KGHSH, CDR2 LQKENI. This CDR3 region has 14 residues. Trimming left V 0 bases short and J 5 bases short, with 10 bases between. CDR3 nucleotide sequence: TGTGCCAGCTCACCACCGGGGGTCCGGGAGACCCAGTACTTC. As protein: CASSPPGVRETQYF.

This rearrangement joins TRBV11-2 to TRBJ2-3; possibly TRBD1 or TRBD2 for D (6 bases each). V was pared by 5 bases and J by 11 bases, with 14 bases between. CDR3 length equals 12 residues. CDR1 and CDR2 (germline): SGHAT, FQNNGV. The CDR3 DNA reads TGTGCCAGCAGCCCACGGGGGCGGGGGCAGTATTTT. It translates to CASSPRGRGQYF.

The chain combines TRBV19 with TRBJ1-2; tentative D call: TRBD1 (5 bases). Germline CDR1 is LNHDA and CDR2 is SQIVND (reference sequence). The CDR3 has 15 residues. Trimming removed 11 bases at V and 5 bases at J, with 24 bases between. CDR3 region: CAARSPGTVAYGYTF. CDR3 DNA sequence: TGTGCCGCTAGGTCCCCCGGGACCGTCGCTTATGGCTACACCTTC.

This chain uses TRBV4-3 with TRBJ2-3; D uncertain. Trimming stripped 0 bases from V and 2 bases from J, with 9 bases between. The CDR3 covers 15 residues. CDR1 and CDR2 from the germline V gene are LGHNA and YSLEER. The CDR3 nucleotides are TGCGCCAGCAGCCAAGATCACGCTACCACAGATACGCAGTATTTT. Encoded protein: CASSQDHATTDTQYF.

The chain employs TRBV14 and TRBJ2-3; D might be TRBD1 (5 bases). The CDR3 spans 15 residues. Germline V gene lookup returns CDR1 SGHDN and CDR2 FVKESK. V was pared by 4 bases and J by 2 bases, with 13 bases between. In DNA form, the CDR3 reads TGTGCCAGCAGCCGACTGACGACAGTCACAGATACGCAGTATTTT. This translates into CASSRLTTVTDTQYF.

The CDR3 protein is CASSLVPQNTEAFF. CDR3 nucleotides: TGTGCCAGCAGCTTAGTTCCGCAGAACACTGAAGCTTTCTTT. The J gene is TRBJ1-1, the V gene TRBV7-9; D remains ambiguous. Trimming took 1 base from V and 1 from J, leaving 7 bases between them. The germline V gene has CDR1 SEHNR and CDR2 FQNEAQ (reference sequence). The CDR3 length is 14 residues.

This clone was picked up a small number of times. The V call is TRBV5-6, the J call TRBJ2-1, with 9 bases identical to TRBD2. With 3 bases clipped from V and 2 bases from J, the junction kept 9 bases outside the gene matches. Germline V gene sequence: CDR1 SGHDT, CDR2 YYEEEE. The CDR3 has 17 residues. The CDR3 region has the DNA TGTGCCAGCAGCTCCCGGGGGCTAGCGGGGCCCTACAATGAGCAGTTCTTC. Protein sequence: CASSSRGLAGPYNEQFF.

The rearrangement links TRBV4-3 to TRBJ2-1, with 10 bases identical to TRBD1. The CDR3 runs 18 residues. Losses at the gene ends were 1 base for V and 4 bases for J; bases not matched to a gene: 10. Germline CDR1 and CDR2: LGHNA and YSLEER. CDR3 bases: TGCGCCAGCAGCCAAGCGGTAACCGGGACAGGGGTGTACAATGAGCAGTTCTTC. Amino acids: CASSQAVTGTGVYNEQFF.

The chain has TRBV11-2 and TRBJ2-5, with D unresolved. Trimming cost V 1 base and J 1 base, with 10 bases left between them. There are 15 residues in the CDR3. Germline V gives CDR1 SGHAT, CDR2 FQNNGV. The CDR3 here is CASSLGSRTQETQYF. The CDR3 bases are TGTGCCAGCAGCTTAGGTTCGAGAACCCAAGAGACCCAGTACTTC.

The V gene is TRBV5-1, the J gene TRBJ2-1, with a weak D call TRBD1 (5 bases). This CDR3 has 15 amino acids. CDR1 SGHRS and CDR2 YFSETQ come from the germline V gene. Trimming cost V 0 bases and J 6 bases, with 13 bases left between them. DNA of the CDR3: TGCGCCAGCAGCTTGGCCCAGGGTAGTGCCAATGAGCAGTTCTTC. It specifies CASSLAQGSANEQFF.

The chain combines TRBV5-1 with TRBJ1-6; D is uncertain. Germline CDR1 and CDR2: SGHRS and YFSETQ. The CDR3 extends over 14 amino acids. Trimming removed 3 bases from V and 4 bases from J, with 8 bases in between. The CDR3 DNA follows: TGCGCCAGCAGCTCCGACGGTTATAATTCACCCCTCCACTTT. Amino acid sequence: CASSSDGYNSPLHF.

V gene TRBV2 combines with J gene TRBJ2-2, with D hard to call. The CDR3 is made up of 15 amino acids. Trimming took 8 bases from V and 5 from J, leaving 18 bases between them. Germline-derived CDR1 and CDR2 are SNHLY and FYNNEI. CDR3 sequence: CASLETQALTGELFF. Written as DNA, the CDR3 is TGTGCCAGCCTAGAGACTCAGGCCCTAACCGGGGAGCTGTTTTTT.

This chain links TRBV2 with TRBJ2-7; 10 bases agree with TRBD2. The V gene's germline CDR1 is SNHLY and CDR2 FYNNEI. With V trimmed by 8 bases and J by 1 base, 5 bases remained unmatched. This CDR3 contains 14 residues. The CDR3 region is CASRTSGLSYEQYF. In DNA form, the CDR3 reads TGTGCCAGCCGGACTAGCGGTCTTTCCTACGAGCAGTACTTC.

V is TRBV19 and J is TRBJ1-2, with D maybe TRBD1 (5 bases). The V gene's germline CDR1 is LNHDA and CDR2 SQIVND (reference sequence). The CDR3 has 14 amino acids. The germline V and J ends were trimmed by 8 bases and 0 bases, with 13 bases remaining between them. CDR3 DNA sequence: TGTGCCAGTCAGGGTTCCACAGCTAACTATGGCTACACCTTC. It specifies CASQGSTANYGYTF.

The V call is TRBV27, the J call TRBJ2-7; 10 bases match TRBD1. Trimming took 3 bases from V and 6 from J; bases not matched to a gene: 23. This CDR3 comprises 20 residues. Germline V gene data show CDR1 as MNHEY and CDR2 as SMNVEV (reference sequence). The DNA of the CDR3 is TGTGCCAGCAGTTTTTTAAGGGATTTTCGCGTCGGGACAGGGGAAGTCGAGCAGTACTTC. This gives the protein CASSFLRDFRVGTGEVEQYF.

The V gene is TRBV7-2, the J gene TRBJ2-3, with D tentatively TRBD2 (6 bases). Germline CDR1 SGHTA, CDR2 FQGNSA. The CDR3 length is 15 residues. Trimming pared 8 bases from V and 2 bases from J, leaving 17 bases between. CDR3 region: CASVYVGGTTDTQYF. Here the CDR3 DNA reads TGTGCCAGCGTCTACGTCGGGGGAACCACAGATACGCAGTATTTT.

V gene TRBV7-8 combines with J gene TRBJ2-7, with 7 bases aligning to TRBD1. The CDR3 length is 15 residues. J lost 3 bases, V lost 5 bases, and 10 bases had no gene match. Per germline, CDR1 SGHVS and CDR2 FQNEAQ. DNA of the CDR3: TGTGCCAGCAGCGCCCAGACAGGGCTGGACTACGAGCAGTACTTC. Protein sequence: CASSAQTGLDYEQYF.

The chain employs TRBV2 and TRBJ2-1; 9 nucleotides agree with TRBD2. Per germline, CDR1 SNHLY and CDR2 FYNNEI. Trimming removed 0 bases from V and 9 bases from J; junction bases left unmatched: 6. The CDR3 has 15 amino acids. The CDR3 nucleotides are TGTGCCAGCAGTGAAGCGGGGCTAGCGGGAACTGAGCAGTTCTTC. Its protein is CASSEAGLAGTEQFF.

The chain has TRBV21-1 and TRBJ1-1. TRBV21-1 is a pseudogene segment. CDR3 size: 11 residues. The CDR3 coding sequence is TGTGCCAGCAGCCGGGACACTGAAGCTTTCTTT. This gives the protein CASSRDTEAFF.

The sample holds one count of this clone. The rearrangement uses TRBV27 and TRBJ1-5; 9 bases agree with TRBD1. V gave up 5 bases and J gave up 7 bases; unmatched junction bases: 12. Germline loops: CDR1 MNHEY, CDR2 SMNVEV (reference sequence). The CDR3 is 16 amino acids. CDR3 in DNA: TGTGCCAGCAGTGAAAACAGGGGGCGCCCCGGACAGCCCCAGCATTTT. As protein: CASSENRGRPGQPQHF.

In its sample, this clone was seen once. The genes are TRBV7-3 and TRBJ2-5; tentatively, D is TRBD1 (5 bases). With 1 base removed from V and 2 bases from J, the gap between germline ends came to 8 bases. The CDR3 has 14 amino acids. CDR1 is SGHTA and CDR2 is FQGTGA in the germline V gene. The DNA of the CDR3 is TGTGCCAGCAGCTTAATGGCAGGGCAAGAGACCCAGTACTTC. Protein: CASSLMAGQETQYF.

The V call is TRBV6-6, the J call TRBJ2-3, with 10 positions matching TRBD2. V lost 7 bases to trimming and J lost 4 bases; unmatched junction nucleotides: 8. The CDR3 contains 15 residues. From germline, CDR1 is MNHNY and CDR2 SVGAGI (reference sequence). CDR3 residues: CASNLLAGGADTQYF. CDR3 DNA sequence: TGTGCCAGCAACCTATTAGCGGGAGGAGCAGATACGCAGTATTTT.

The genes are TRBV10-3 and TRBJ2-7; 10 positions match TRBD2. The germline gives CDR1 ENHRY, CDR2 SYGVKD. After removal of 5 bases from V and 2 bases from J, the junction contained 6 bases not matched to a gene. This CDR3 region has 15 residues. The CDR3 DNA sequence: TGTGCCATCAGTCTGACTAGCGGGCCAACCTACGAGCAGTACTTC. The encoded protein is CAISLTSGPTYEQYF.

The chain has TRBV9 and TRBJ1-3; no definite D call. Germline-derived CDR1 and CDR2 are SGDLS and YYNGEE. V was clipped by 0 bases and J by 0 bases, with 13 bases between them. The length of the CDR3 is 17 residues. CDR3 residues: CASSVAPDKTSGNTIYF. The CDR3 coding sequence is TGTGCCAGCAGCGTAGCCCCAGACAAAACCTCTGGAAACACCATATATTTT.